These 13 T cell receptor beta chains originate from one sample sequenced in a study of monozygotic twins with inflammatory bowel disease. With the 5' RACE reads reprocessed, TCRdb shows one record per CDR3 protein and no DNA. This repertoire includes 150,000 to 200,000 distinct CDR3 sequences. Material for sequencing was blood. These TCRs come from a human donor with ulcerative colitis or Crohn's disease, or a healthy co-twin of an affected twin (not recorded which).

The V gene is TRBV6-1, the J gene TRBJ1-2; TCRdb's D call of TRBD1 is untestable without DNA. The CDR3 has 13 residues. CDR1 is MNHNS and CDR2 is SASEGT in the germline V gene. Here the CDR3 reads CASSARQGGGYTF.

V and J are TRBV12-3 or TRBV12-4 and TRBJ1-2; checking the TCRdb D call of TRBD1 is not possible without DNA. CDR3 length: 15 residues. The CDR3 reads CASSPWTREINGYTF.

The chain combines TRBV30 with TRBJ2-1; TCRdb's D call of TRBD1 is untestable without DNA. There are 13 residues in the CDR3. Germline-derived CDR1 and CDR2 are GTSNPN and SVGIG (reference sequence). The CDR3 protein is CAWSTGTLLEQFF.

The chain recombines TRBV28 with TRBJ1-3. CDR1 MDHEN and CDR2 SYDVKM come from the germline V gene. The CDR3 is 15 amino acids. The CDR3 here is CASSSRRDSGNTIYF.

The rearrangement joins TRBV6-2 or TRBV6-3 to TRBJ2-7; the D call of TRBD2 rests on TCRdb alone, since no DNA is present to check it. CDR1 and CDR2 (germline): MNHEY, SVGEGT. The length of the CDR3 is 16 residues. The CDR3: CASSSYGLAGGSEQYF.

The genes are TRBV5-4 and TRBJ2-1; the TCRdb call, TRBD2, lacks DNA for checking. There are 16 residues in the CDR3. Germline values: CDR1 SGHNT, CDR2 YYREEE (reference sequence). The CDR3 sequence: CASSPHSAGGYNEQFF.

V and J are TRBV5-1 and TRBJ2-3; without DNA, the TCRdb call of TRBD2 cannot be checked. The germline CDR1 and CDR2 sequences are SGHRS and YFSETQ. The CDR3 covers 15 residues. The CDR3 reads CASSFRTRGTDTQYF.

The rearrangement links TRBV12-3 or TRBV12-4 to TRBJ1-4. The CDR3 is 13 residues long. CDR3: CASSRFEAEKLFF.

The CDR3 sequence is CASSRQGAYEQYF. This rearrangement joins TRBV2 to TRBJ2-7; absent DNA, TCRdb's TRBD1 call cannot be checked. Germline-derived CDR1 and CDR2 are SNHLY and FYNNEI. The CDR3 is 13 amino acids.

CDR3 in amino acids: CASSIGMGETQYF. The V call is TRBV19, the J call TRBJ2-5. This CDR3 region has 13 residues. Per the germline V gene, CDR1 is LNHDA and CDR2 is SQIVND (reference sequence).

The CDR3 loop reads CASSFSSVSTDTQYF. The gene calls are TRBV7-2 and TRBJ2-3. The CDR3 is 15 amino acids. The germline V gene encodes CDR1 SGHTA and CDR2 FQGNSA.

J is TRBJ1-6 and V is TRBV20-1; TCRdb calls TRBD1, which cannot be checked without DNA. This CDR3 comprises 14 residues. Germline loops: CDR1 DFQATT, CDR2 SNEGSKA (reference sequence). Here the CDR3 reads CSAREARANSPLHF.

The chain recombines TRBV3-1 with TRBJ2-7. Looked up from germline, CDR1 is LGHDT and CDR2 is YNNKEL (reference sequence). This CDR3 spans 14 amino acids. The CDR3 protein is CASSQDLPRREQYF.